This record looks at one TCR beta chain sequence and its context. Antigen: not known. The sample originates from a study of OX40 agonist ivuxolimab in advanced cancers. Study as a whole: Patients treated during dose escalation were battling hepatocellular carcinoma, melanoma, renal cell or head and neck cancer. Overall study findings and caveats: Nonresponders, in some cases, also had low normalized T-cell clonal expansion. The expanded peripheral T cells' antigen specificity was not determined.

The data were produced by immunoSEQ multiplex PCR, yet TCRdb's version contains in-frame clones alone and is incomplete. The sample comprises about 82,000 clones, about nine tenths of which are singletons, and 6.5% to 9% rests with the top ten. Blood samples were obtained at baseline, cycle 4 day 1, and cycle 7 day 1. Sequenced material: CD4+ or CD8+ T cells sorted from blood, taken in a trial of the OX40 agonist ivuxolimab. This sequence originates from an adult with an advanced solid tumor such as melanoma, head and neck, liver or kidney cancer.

The CDR3 here is CASSLGGTDYTGELFF. The DNA for the CDR3 is TGTGCCAGCAGCTTGGGCGGGACGGATTACACCGGGGAGCTGTTTTTT. The genes are TRBV7-6 and TRBJ2-2; the D gene is possibly TRBD2 (6 bases). Trimming pared 3 bases from V and 3 bases from J, leaving 14 bases between. Germline assignment: CDR1 SGHVS and CDR2 FNYEAQ. The CDR3 extends over 16 amino acids.